This T cell receptor beta chain was sequenced for a study of shared clonotypes between healthy human individuals. Study-level background: Researchers assigned three CD4 naive, three CD4 memory, two CD8 naive and one CD8 memory plate to each donor. Overall study results and limits: Inspection by rarefaction showed sorted-subset sequencing to be incomplete despite large depth.

This CDR3 spans 13 amino acids. Deletions cut 6 bases from V and 8 bases from J, with 16 bases between. CDR1 is MDHEN and CDR2 is SYDVKM in the germline V gene. Profiled with immunoSEQ multiplex PCR; TCRdb holds only in-frame clones, not every one. The sample holds about 1.5 million clones, 95% to 99% seen once. With respect to this clone: Its antigen remains unidentified.

The sequenced sample was naive CD4+ T cells sorted from blood. Subset in this sample: CD45RA+ positively selected. The chain carries TRBV28 and TRBJ1-1; D unclear. The sequence came from a man aged 30 to 45 in good health. As DNA, the CDR3 is TGTGCCAGCAGGCGCGCTCCGGGCCGGGAAGCTTTCTTT. This gives the protein CASRRAPGREAFF.